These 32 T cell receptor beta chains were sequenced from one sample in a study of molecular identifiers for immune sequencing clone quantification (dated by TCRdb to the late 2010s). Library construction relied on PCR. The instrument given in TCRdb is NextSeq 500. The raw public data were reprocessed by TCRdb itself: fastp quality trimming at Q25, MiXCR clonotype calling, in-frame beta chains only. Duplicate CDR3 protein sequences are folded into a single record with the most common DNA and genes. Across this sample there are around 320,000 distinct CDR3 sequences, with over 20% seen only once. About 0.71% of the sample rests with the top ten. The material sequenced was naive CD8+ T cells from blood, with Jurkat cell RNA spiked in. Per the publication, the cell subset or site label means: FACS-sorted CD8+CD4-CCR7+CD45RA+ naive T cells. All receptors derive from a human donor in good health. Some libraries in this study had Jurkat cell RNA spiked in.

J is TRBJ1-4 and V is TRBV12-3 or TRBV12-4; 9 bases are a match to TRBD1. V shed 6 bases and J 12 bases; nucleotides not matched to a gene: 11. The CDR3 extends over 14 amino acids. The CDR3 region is CASSLNRGQGELFF. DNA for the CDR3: TGTGCCAGCAGCCTAAACAGGGGGCAAGGGGAACTGTTTTTT.

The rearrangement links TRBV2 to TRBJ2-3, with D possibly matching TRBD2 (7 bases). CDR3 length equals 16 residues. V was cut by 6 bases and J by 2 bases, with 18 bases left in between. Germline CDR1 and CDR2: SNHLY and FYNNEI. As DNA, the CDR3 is TGTGCCAGCAGCGGCGCCTGGGGGGGGGCCACAGATACGCAGTATTTT. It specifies CASSGAWGGATDTQYF.

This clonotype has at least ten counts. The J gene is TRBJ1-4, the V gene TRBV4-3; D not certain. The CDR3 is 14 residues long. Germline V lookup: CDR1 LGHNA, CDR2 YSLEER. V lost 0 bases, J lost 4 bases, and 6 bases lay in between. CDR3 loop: CASSQENFNEKLFF. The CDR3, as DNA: TGCGCCAGCAGCCAAGAGAACTTTAATGAAAAACTGTTTTTT.

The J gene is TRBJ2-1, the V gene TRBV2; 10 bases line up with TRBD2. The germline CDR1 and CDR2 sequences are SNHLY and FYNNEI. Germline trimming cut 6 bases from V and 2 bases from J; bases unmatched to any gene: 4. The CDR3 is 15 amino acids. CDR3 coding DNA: TGTGCCAGCAGGAAAAGCGGGGGGGCCTACAATGAGCAGTTCTTC. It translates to CASRKSGGAYNEQFF. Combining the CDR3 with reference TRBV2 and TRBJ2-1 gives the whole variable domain EPEVTQTPSHQVTQMGQEVILRCVPISNHLYFYWYRQILGQKVEFLVSFYNNEISEKSEIFDDQFSVERPDGSNFTLKIRSTKLEDSAMYFCASRKSGGAYNEQFFGPGTRLTVL.

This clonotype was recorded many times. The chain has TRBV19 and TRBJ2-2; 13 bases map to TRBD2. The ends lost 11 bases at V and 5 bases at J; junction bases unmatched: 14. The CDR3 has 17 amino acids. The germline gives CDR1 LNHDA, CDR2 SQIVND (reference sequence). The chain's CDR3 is CASLRLAGGPGTGELFF. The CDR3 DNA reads TGTGCCTCACTCAGACTAGCGGGAGGACCGGGGACCGGGGAGCTGTTTTTT.

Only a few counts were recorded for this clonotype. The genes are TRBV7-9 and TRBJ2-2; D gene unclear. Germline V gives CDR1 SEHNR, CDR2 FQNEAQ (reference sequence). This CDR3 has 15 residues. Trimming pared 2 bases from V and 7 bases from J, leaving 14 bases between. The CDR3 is CASSLLIGLDGELFF. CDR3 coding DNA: TGTGCCAGCAGCTTATTAATCGGGCTTGACGGGGAGCTGTTTTTT.

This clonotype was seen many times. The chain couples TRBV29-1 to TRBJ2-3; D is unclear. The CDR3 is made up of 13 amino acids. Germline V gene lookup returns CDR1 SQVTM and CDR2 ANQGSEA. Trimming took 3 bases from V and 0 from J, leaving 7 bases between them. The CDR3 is CSVDGKSTDTQYF. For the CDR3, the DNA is TGCAGCGTTGATGGGAAGAGCACAGATACGCAGTATTTT.

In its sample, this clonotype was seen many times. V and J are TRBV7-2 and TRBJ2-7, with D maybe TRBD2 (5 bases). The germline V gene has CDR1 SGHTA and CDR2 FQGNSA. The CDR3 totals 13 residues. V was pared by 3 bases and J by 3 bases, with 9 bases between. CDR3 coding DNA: TGTGCCAGCAGCTTCGGAGGACTCTACGAGCAGTACTTC. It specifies CASSFGGLYEQYF.

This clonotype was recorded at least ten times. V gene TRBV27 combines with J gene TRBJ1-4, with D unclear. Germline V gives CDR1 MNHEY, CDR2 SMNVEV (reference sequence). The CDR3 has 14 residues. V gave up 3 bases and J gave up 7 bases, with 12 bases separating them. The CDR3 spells CASSFGSAREKLFF. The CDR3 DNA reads TGTGCCAGCAGTTTCGGGTCTGCTCGTGAAAAACTGTTTTTT.

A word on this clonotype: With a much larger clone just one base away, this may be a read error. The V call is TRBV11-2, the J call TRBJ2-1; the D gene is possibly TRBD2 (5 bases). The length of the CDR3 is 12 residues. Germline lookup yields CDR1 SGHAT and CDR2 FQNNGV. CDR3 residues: CGSSGINVEQFF. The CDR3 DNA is TGTGGCAGCAGCGGTATAAATGTCGAGCAGTTCTTC.

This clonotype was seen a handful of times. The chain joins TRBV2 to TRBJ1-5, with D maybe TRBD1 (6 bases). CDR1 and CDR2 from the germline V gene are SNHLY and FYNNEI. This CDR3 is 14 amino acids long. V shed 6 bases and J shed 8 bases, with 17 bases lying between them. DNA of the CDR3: TGTGCCAGCAGGAGACAGGTGGGCTGTGAGCCCCAGCATTTT. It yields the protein CASRRQVGCEPQHF.

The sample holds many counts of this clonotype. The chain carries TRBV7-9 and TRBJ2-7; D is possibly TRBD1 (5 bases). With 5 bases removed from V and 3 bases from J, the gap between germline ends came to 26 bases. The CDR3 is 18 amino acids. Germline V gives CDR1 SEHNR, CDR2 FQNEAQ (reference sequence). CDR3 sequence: CASSPRLGSTRGLYEQYF. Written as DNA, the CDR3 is TGTGCCAGCAGCCCTCGGTTGGGTTCAACAAGGGGCCTCTACGAGCAGTACTTC.

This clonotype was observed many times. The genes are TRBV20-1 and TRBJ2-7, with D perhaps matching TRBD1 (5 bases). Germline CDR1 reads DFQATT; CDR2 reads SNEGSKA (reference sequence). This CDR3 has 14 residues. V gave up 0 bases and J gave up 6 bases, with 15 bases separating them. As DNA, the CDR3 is TGCAGTGCTAGAGATTTACAGGCTATAAGCGAGCAGTACTTC. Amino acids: CSARDLQAISEQYF.

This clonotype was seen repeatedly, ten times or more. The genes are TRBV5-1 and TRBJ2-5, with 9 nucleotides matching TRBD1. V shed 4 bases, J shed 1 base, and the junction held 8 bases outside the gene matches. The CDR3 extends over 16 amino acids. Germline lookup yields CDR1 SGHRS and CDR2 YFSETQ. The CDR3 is CASSGDGTGFQETQYF. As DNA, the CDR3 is TGCGCCAGCAGCGGCGACGGGACAGGGTTCCAAGAGACCCAGTACTTC.

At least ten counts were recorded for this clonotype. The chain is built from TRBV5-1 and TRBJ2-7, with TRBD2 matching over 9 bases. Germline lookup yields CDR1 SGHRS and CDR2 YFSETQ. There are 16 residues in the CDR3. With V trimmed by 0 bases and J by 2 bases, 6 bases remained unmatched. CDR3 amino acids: CASSLAVVAGAYEQYF. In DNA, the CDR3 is TGCGCCAGCAGCTTGGCCGTAGTAGCGGGAGCCTACGAGCAGTACTTC. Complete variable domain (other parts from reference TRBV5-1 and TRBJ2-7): KAGVTQTPRYLIKTRGQQVTLSCSPISGHRSVSWYQQTPGQGLQFLFEYFSETQRNKGNFPGRFSGRQFSNSRSEMNVSTLELGDSALYLCASSLAVVAGAYEQYFGPGTRLTVT.

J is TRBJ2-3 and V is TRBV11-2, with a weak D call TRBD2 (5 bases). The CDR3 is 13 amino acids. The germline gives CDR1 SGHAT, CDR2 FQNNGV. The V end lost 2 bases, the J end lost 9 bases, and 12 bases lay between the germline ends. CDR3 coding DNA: TGTGCCAGCAGCTTACATAGCGAGGGCACGCAGTATTTT. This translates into CASSLHSEGTQYF.

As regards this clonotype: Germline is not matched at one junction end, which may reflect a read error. CDR3 region: CSASPDSLNTGAFF. CDR3 sequence (DNA): TGCAGTGCTAGCCCCGACAGTCTGAACACTGGAGCTTTCTTT. This chain uses TRBV20-1 with TRBJ1-1; maybe TRBD1 (5 bases). The CDR3 loop spans 14 amino acids. The V gene's germline CDR1 is DFQATT and CDR2 SNEGSKA (reference sequence).

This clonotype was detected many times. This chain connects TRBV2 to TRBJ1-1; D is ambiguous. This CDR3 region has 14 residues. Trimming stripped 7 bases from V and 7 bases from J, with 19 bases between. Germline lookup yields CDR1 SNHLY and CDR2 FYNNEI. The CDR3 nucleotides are TGTGCCAGCACCCTATTAGGGCCGGGGAGTGAAGCTTTCTTT. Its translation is CASTLLGPGSEAFF.

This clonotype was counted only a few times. CDR3 in amino acids: CASTEGGLYNTGELFF. The CDR3 DNA reads TGTGCCAGTACCGAAGGGGGACTTTACAACACCGGGGAGCTGTTTTTT. The chain recombines TRBV19 with TRBJ2-2; D may match TRBD1 or TRBD2 (6 bases each). CDR3 length: 16 residues. V was shortened by 7 bases and J by 2 bases, with 17 bases between the two germline ends. In germline, CDR1 is LNHDA, CDR2 SQIVND (reference sequence). Full variable domain (missing parts from reference TRBV19 and TRBJ2-2): DGGITQSPKYLFRKEGQNVTLSCEQNLNHDAMYWYRQDPGQGLRLIYYSQIVNDFQKGDIAEGYSVSREKKESFPLTVTSAQKNPTAFYLCASTEGGLYNTGELFFGEGSRLTVL.

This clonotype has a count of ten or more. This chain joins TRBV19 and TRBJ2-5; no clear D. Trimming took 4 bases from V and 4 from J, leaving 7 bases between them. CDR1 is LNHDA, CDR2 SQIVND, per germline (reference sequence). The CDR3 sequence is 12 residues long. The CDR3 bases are TGTGCCAGTAGTACAAACAGAGAGACCCAGTACTTC. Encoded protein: CASSTNRETQYF.

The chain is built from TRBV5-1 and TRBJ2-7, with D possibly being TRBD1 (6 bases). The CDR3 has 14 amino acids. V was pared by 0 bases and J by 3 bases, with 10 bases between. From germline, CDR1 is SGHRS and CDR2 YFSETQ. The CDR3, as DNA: TGCGCCAGCAGCTTGGTGGGACACAGCTACGAGCAGTACTTC. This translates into CASSLVGHSYEQYF.

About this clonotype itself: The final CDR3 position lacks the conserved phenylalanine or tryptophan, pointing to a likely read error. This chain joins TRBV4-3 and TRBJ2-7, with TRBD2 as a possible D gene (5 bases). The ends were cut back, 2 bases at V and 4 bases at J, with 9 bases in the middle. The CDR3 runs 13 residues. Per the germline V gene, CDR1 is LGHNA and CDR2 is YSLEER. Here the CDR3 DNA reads TGCGCCAGCAGCCAACTCACGGGGTACGAGCAGTACCTC. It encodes CASSQLTGYEQYL.

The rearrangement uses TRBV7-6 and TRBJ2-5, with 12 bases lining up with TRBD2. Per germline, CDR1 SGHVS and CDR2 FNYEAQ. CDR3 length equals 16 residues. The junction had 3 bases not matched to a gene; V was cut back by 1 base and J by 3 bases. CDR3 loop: CASSLGLAGVEETQYF. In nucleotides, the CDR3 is TGTGCCAGCAGCTTAGGACTAGCGGGAGTTGAAGAGACCCAGTACTTC. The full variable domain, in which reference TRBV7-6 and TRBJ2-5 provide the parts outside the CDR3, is GAGVSQSPRYKVTKRGQDVALRCDPISGHVSLYWYRQALGQGPEFLTYFNYEAQQDKSGLPNDRFSAERPEGSISTLTIQRTEQRDSAMYRCASSLGLAGVEETQYFGPGTRLLVL.

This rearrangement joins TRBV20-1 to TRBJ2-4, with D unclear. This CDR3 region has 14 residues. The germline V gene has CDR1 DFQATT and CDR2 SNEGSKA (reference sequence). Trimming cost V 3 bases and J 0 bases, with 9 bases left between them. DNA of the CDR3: TGCAGTGCTAGTGCAGTGATAGCCAAAAACATTCAGTACTTC. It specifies CSASAVIAKNIQYF.

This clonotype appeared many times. CDR3 coding DNA: TGTGCCAGCAGTTTATCCGGGGCGCGAAACATTCAGTACTTC. This codes for CASSLSGARNIQYF. This chain joins TRBV28 and TRBJ2-4; either TRBD1 or TRBD2 may fit D (5 bases each). V was trimmed by 1 base and J by 6 bases, leaving 10 bases between them. The length of the CDR3 is 14 residues. Germline V gives CDR1 MDHEN, CDR2 SYDVKM.

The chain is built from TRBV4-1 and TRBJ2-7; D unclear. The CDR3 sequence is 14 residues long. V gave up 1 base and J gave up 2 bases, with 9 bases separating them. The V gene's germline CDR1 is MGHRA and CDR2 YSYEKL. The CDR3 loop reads CASSQVPRAYEQYF. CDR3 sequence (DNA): TGCGCCAGCAGCCAAGTGCCCCGAGCCTACGAGCAGTACTTC.

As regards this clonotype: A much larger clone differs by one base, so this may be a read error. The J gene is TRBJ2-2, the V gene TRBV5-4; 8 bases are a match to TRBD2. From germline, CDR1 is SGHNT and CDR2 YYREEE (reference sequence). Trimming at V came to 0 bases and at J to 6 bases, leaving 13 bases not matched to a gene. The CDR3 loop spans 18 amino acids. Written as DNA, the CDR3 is TGTGCCAGCAGCTTGGTTCCGGGACTAGAAATTAACGCCGGGGAGCTGTTTTTT. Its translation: CASSLVPGLEINAGELFF.

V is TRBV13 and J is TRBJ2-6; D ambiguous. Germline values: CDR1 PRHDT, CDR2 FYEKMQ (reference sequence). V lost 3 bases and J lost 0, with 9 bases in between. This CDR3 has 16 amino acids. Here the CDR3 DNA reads TGTGCCAGCAGCTTGGACCGCAACTCTGGGGCCAACGTCCTGACTTTC. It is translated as CASSLDRNSGANVLTF.

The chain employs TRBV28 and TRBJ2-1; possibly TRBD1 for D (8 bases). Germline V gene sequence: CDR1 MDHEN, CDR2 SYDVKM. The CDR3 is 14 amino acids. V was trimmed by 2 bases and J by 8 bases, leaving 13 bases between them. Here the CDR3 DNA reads TGTGCCAGCAGTTTAAACAGGGGGGGCGATGAGCAGTTCTTC. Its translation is CASSLNRGGDEQFF.

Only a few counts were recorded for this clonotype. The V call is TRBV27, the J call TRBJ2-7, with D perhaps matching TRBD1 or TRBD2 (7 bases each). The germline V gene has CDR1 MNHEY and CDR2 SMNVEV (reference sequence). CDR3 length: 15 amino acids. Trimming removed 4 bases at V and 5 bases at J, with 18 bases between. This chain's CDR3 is CASSSVAGGADEQYF. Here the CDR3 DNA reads TGTGCCAGCAGTTCAGTGGCAGGGGGGGCTGACGAGCAGTACTTC.

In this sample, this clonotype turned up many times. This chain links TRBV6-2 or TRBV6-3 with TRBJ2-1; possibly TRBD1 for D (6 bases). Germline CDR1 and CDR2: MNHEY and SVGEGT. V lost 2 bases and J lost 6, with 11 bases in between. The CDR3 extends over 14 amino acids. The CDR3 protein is CASSYGTRCNEQFF. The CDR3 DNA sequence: TGTGCCAGCAGTTACGGGACACGGTGCAATGAGCAGTTCTTC.

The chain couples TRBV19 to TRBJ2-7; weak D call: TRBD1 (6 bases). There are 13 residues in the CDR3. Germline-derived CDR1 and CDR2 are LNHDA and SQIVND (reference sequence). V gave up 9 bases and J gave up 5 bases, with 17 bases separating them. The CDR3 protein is CASQQQGSNEQYF. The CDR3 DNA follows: TGTGCCAGCCAACAACAGGGATCGAACGAGCAGTACTTC.